A selection of T cell receptor beta chains follows, all from one sample in a study of breast tumors, draining lymph nodes, adjacent tissues. TCRdb passed the multiplex PCR reads through MiXCR, listing each CDR3 protein once. The table has about 200,000 distinct CDR3 sequences, around a third seen once. Material: axillary lymph node tissue. All receptors come from a female donor with breast cancer. Some clones in this sample may be carry-over from other donors' samples. Both conserved end residues are part of each CDR3. D genes are given only for firm matches. Only some rows state a clone size, as once, few, many or a class for expanded clones.

cdr3_aa cdr3_nt clone_size d_call j_call v_call
CASRDPGLKDTQYF TGTGCCAGCAGAGACCCGGGCCTAAAAGATACGCAGTATTTT . . TRBJ2-3 TRBV5-6
CASSPEGTSGSDETQYF TGTGCCAGCAGCCCAGAGGGGACTAGCGGGAGTGATGAGACCCAGTACTTC . TRBD2 TRBJ2-5 TRBV11-2
CASSHSRESYSYTF TGTGCCAGCAGTCACTCTAGGGAGAGCTATAGCTACACCTTC . . TRBJ1-2 TRBV6-5
CASSLGAAGALRETQYF TGTGCCAGCAGCTTAGGGGCGGCAGGGGCCTTACGGGAGACCCAGTACTTC many . TRBJ2-5 TRBV7-9
CASSQGLAGLDEQFF TGCGCCAGCAGCCAAGGACTAGCGGGGTTGGATGAGCAGTTCTTC many TRBD2 TRBJ2-1 TRBV4-1
CASSPEGWYGELFF TGTGCCAGTAGTCCGGAGGGGTGGTACGGGGAGCTGTTTTTT . . TRBJ2-2 TRBV19
CASSQDPGQHYGYTF TGCGCCAGCAGCCAAGATCCGGGACAGCACTATGGCTACACCTTC many TRBD1 TRBJ1-2 TRBV4-3
CASSLPPTSGRNEQFF TGTGCCAGCAGTTTACCTCCGACTAGCGGTAGAAATGAGCAGTTCTTC many TRBD2 TRBJ2-1 TRBV27
CASSFSLQRGMSRIYSYNEQFF TGTGCCAGCAGCTTTTCCCTACAGCGGGGGATGTCTCGCATTTATTCCTACAATGAGCAGTTCTTC many TRBD2 TRBJ2-1 TRBV7-2
CASRGHTDYEQYF TGTGCCAGCAGGGGGCACACTGACTACGAGCAGTACTTC many . TRBJ2-7 TRBV6-2/TRBV6-3
CASNFGDSGEQYF TGCGCCAGCAACTTTGGGGATTCGGGCGAGCAGTACTTC few . TRBJ2-7 TRBV5-1
CASSFTESSPLHF TGCGCCAGCAGCTTCACAGAGAGTTCACCCCTCCACTTT few . TRBJ1-6 TRBV5-1
CASSTPGTGGTYGYTF TGTGCCAGTAGTACCCCCGGGACGGGGGGCACCTATGGCTACACCTTC many . TRBJ1-2 TRBV19
CSAFRGSFYAQYF TGCAGTGCCTTCAGAGGGTCCTTCTACGCGCAGTACTTC . . TRBJ2-7 TRBV20-1
CASRHSGYTF TGTGCCAGCAGGCACAGCGGTTACACCTTC . . TRBJ1-2 TRBV6-4
CSTYGAEPPLLEQFF TGCAGCACCTACGGGGCGGAACCCCCTTTACTTGAGCAGTTCTTC . . TRBJ2-1 TRBV29-1
CAWSEGTVGRVQYF TGTGCCTGGAGTGAAGGGACGGTCGGAAGGGTGCAGTACTTC many . TRBJ2-7 TRBV30
CASRSTGTGGVGNSPLHF TGTGCCAGCAGGTCGACCGGGACAGGGGGCGTCGGTAATTCACCCCTCCACTTT . TRBD1 TRBJ1-6 TRBV7-2
CASSPLPRAVRYEQYF TGTGCCAGCAGCCCCCTTCCCCGGGCAGTGCGCTACGAGCAGTACTTC many . TRBJ2-7 TRBV5-6
CASSPVSSGTTGEQYF TGTGCCAGCTCACCAGTTTCTAGCGGGACAACGGGGGAGCAGTACTTC . TRBD2 TRBJ2-7 TRBV18
CSARDITGGGEKLFF TGCAGTGCTAGAGATATAACAGGGGGAGGGGAAAAACTGTTTTTT many TRBD1 TRBJ1-4 TRBV20-1
CASSGPLAGGRNEQFF TGCGCCAGCAGTGGCCCACTAGCGGGAGGGCGGAATGAGCAGTTCTTC many TRBD2 TRBJ2-1 TRBV10-2